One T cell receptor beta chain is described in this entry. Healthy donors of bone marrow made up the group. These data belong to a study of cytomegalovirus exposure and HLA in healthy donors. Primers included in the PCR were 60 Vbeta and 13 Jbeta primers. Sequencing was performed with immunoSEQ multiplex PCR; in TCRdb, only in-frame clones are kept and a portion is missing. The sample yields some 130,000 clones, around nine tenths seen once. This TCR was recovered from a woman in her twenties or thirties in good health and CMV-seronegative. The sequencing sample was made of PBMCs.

Here the CDR3 reads CASSLGRVPNNEQFF. The CDR3 DNA reads TGTGCCAGCAGCTTGGGCAGGGTCCCTAACAATGAGCAGTTCTTC. This sequence joins TRBV5-4 and TRBJ2-1; D is possibly TRBD1 (5 bases). The V gene lost 0 bases and the J gene lost 5 bases, with 12 bases spanning the gap. The germline CDR1 and CDR2 sequences are SGHNT and YYREEE (reference sequence). The CDR3 extends over 15 amino acids.